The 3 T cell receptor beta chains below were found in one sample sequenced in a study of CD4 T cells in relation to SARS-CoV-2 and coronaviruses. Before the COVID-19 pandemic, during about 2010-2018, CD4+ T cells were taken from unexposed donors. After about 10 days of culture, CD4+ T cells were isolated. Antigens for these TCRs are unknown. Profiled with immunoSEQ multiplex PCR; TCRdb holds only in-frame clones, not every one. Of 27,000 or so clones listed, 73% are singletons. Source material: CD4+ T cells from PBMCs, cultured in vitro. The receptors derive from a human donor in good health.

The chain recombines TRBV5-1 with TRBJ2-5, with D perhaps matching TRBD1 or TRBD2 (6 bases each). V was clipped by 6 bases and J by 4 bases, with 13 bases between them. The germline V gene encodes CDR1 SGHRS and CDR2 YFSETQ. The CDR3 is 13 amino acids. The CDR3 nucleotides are TGCGCCAGCAAGGGGGGAGTAGGAGAGACCCAGTACTTC. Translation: CASKGGVGETQYF.

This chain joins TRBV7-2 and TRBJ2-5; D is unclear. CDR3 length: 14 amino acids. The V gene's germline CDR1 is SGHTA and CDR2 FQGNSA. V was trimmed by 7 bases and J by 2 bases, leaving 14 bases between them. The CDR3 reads CASTRPATQETQYF. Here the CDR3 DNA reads TGTGCCAGCACCCGTCCGGCTACTCAAGAGACCCAGTACTTC.

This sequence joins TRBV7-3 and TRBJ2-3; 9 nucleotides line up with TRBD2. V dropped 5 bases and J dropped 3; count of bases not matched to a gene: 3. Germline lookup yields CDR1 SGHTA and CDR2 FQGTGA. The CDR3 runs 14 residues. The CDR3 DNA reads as TGTGCCAGCAGCGCGGGACTAGCAACAGATACGCAGTATTTT. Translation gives CASSAGLATDTQYF.